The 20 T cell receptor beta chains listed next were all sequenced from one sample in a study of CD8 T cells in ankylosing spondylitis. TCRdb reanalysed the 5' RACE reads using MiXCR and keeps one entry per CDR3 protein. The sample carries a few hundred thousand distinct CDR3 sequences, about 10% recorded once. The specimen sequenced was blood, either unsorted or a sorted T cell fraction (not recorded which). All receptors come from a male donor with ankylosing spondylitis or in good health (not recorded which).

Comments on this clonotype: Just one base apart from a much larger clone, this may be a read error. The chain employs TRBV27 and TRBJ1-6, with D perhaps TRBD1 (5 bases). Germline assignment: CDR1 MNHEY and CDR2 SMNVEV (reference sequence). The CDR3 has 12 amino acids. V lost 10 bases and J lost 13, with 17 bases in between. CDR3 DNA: TGTGCCATCGGCTTTTCAACAGGCCCCCTCCACTTT. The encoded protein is CAIGFSTGPLHF.

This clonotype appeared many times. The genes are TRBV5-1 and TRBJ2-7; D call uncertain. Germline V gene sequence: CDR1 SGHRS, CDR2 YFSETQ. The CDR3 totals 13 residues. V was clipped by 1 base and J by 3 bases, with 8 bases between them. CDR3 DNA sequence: TGCGCCAGCAGCTTGAGTGAGTTCTACGAGCAGTACTTC. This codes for CASSLSEFYEQYF.

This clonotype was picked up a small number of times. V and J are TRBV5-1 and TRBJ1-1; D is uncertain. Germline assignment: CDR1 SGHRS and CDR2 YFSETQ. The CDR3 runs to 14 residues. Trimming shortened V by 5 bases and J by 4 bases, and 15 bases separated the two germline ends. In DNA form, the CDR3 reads TGCGCCAGCAGAAAAGTGGAGGGTGGCACTGAAGCTTTCTTT. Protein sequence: CASRKVEGGTEAFF.

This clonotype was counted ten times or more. The chain's CDR3 is CASSPNYEQYF. The CDR3 nucleotides are TGTGCCAGCAGTCCTAACTACGAGCAGTACTTC. The chain uses TRBV12-3 or TRBV12-4 and TRBJ2-7; unclear D gene. This CDR3 has 11 amino acids. Trimming took 5 bases from V and 3 from J, leaving 5 bases between them.

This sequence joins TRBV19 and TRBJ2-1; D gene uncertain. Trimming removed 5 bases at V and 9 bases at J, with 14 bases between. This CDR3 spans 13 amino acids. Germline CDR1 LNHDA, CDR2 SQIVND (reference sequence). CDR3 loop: CASSGIHRGEQFF. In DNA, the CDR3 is TGTGCCAGTAGTGGAATCCACAGAGGTGAGCAGTTCTTC.

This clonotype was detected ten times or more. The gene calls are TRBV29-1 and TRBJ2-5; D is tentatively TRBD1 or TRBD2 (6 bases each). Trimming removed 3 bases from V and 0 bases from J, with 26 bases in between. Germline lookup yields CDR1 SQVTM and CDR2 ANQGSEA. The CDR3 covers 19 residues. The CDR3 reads CSVETGGTPGWGNQETQYF. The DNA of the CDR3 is TGCAGCGTTGAGACCGGCGGGACACCGGGCTGGGGAAACCAAGAGACCCAGTACTTC.

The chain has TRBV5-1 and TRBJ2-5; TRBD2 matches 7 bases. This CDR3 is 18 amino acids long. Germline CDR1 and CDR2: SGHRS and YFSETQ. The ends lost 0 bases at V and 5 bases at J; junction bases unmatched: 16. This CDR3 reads CASSLASGTTNLGETQYF. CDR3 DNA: TGCGCCAGCAGCTTGGCCTCTGGGACTACCAACTTAGGGGAGACCCAGTACTTC.

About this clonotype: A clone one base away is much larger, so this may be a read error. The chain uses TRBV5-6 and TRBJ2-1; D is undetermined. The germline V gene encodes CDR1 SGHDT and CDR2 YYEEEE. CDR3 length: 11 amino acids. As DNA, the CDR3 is TGTGTCAGCAGCCGAATAACGGAGCAGTTCTTC. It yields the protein CVSSRITEQFF.

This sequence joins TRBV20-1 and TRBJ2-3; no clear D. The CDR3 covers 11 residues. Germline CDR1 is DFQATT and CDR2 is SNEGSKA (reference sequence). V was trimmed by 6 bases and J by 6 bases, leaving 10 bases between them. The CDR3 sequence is CSARLGDTQYF. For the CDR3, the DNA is TGCAGTGCCCGCCTCGGTGATACGCAGTATTTT.

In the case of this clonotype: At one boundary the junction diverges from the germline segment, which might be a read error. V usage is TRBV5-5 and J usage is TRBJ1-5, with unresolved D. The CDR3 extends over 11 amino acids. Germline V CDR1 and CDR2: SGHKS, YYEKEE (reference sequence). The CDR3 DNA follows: TGTGCTAGCAGCTTTAATCGGCCCCAGGATTTT. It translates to CASSFNRPQDF.

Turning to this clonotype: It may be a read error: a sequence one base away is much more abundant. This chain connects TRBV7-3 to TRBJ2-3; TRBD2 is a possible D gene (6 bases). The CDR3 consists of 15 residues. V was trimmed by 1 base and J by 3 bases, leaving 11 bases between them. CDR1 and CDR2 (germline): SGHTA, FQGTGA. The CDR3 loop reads CASSLIGGDTDTQYF. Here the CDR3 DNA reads TGTGCCAGCAGCTTAATAGGCGGGGATACAGATACGCAGTATTTT.

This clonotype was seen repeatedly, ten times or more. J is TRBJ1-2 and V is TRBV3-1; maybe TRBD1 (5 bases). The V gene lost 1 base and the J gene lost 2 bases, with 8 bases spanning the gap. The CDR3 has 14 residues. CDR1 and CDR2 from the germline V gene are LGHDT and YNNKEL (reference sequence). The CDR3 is CASSQGQLNYGYTF. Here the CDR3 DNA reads TGTGCCAGCAGCCAAGGACAGCTGAACTATGGCTACACCTTC.

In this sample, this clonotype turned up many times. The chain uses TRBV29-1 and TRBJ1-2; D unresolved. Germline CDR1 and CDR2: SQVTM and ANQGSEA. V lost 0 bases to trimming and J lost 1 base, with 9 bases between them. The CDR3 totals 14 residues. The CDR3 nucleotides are TGCAGCGTTGAAGATAAGGATTTTAACTATGGCTACACCTTC. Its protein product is CSVEDKDFNYGYTF.

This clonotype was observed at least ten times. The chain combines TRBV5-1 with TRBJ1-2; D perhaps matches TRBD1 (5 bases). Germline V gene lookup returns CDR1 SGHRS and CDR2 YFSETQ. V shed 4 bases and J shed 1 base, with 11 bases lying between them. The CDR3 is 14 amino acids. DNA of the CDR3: TGCGCCAGCAGCCCGAGGGACCGTAACTATGGCTACACCTTC. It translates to CASSPRDRNYGYTF.

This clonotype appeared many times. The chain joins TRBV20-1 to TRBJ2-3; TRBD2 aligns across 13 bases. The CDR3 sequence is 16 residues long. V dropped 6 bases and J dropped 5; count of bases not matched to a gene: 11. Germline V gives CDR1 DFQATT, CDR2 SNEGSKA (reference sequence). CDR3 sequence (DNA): TGCAGTGCGCCCCCACTAGCGGGGGGGCCGAAAGATACGCAGTATTTT. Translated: CSAPPLAGGPKDTQYF.

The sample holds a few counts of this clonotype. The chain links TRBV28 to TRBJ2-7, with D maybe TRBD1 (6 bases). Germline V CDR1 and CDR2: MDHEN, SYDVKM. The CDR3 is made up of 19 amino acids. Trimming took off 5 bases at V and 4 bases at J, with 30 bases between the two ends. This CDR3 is CASSHAPTNRVGTPYEQYF. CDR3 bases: TGTGCCAGCAGTCACGCACCAACCAACAGGGTTGGAACTCCGTACGAGCAGTACTTC.

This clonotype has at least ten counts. As DNA, the CDR3 is TGTGCCAGCAGTCACAGGGGGTCTGGGGCCAACGTCCTGACTTTC. Its protein product is CASSHRGSGANVLTF. This chain joins TRBV6-5 and TRBJ2-6; TRBD1 matches at 8 bases. After removal of 5 bases from V and 1 base from J, the junction contained 1 base not matched to a gene. This CDR3 region has 15 residues. Germline CDR1 is MNHEY and CDR2 is SVGAGI.

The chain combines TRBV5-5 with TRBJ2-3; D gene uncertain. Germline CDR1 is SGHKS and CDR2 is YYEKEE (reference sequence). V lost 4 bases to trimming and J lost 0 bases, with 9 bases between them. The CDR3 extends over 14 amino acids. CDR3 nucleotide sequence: TGTGCCAGCAGCCTCATAGAAAGCACAGATACGCAGTATTTT. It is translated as CASSLIESTDTQYF.

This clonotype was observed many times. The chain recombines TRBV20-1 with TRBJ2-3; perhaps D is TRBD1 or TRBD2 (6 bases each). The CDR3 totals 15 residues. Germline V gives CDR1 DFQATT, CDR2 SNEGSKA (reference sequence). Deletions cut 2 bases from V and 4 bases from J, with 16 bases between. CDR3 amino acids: CSARLRGGVADTQYF. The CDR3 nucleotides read TGCAGTGCTAGACTCAGGGGCGGGGTTGCAGATACGCAGTATTTT.

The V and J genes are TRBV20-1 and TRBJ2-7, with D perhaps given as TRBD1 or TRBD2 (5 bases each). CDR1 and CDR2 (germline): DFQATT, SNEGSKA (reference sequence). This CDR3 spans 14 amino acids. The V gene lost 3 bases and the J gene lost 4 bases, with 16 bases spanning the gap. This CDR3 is CSARAPGTQYEQYF. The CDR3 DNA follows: TGCAGTGCTAGGGCGCCCGGGACCCAGTACGAGCAGTACTTC.